A selection of T cell receptor beta chains follows, all from one sample in a study of tumor-infiltrating lymphocytes in primary liver carcinoma. Using its own MiXCR run on the multiplex PCR reads, TCRdb lists one record per CDR3 protein. The table lists tens of thousands of distinct CDR3 sequences, about 65% of them singletons, with around 38% in the top ten. Sequencing used liver tumor tissue from sampling region 4. The receptors were sampled from a man aged 40-49 years with primary liver carcinoma and hepatitis B virus infection. CDR3s include the opening cysteine and the closing phenylalanine or tryptophan. The D gene is left open where the match is weak. Size tells how often a clone was seen (once, few, many) or the class of an expanded clone, and some rows leave it out.

TRBJ2-3	TRBV11-2	TRBD1	.	CASSPRDRGADAQYF	TGTGCCAGCAGTCCTCGGGACAGGGGGGCAGATGCACAGTATTTT
TRBJ1-2	TRBV24-1	.	.	CDTKKGRNYGYTF	TGTGACACCAAGAAGGGGCGGAACTATGGCTACACCTTC
TRBJ2-5	TRBV6-5	TRBD1	.	CASSGTGSGEETQYF	TGTGCCAGCAGCGGGACAGGGTCAGGTGAAGAGACCCAGTACTTC
TRBJ2-5	TRBV29-1	TRBD1	.	CSVEHRGRETQYF	TGCAGCGTTGAACACAGGGGGCGAGAGACCCAGTACTTC
TRBJ2-5	TRBV11-2	.	.	CASNLVSGRETQYF	TGTGCCAGCAATTTAGTGTCAGGCCGAGAGACCCAGTACTTC
TRBJ1-2	TRBV13	TRBD1	.	CASSYRQGNYDYTF	TGTGCCAGCAGCTATAGACAGGGGAACTATGACTACACCTTC
TRBJ2-3	TRBV6-5	.	.	CASSPGGSGTDTQYF	TGTGCCAGCAGCCCTGGCGGGTCTGGCACAGATACGCAGTATTTT
TRBJ2-5	TRBV28	TRBD2	.	CASSLLVGSGMIGTQYF	TGTGCCAGCAGTTTACTTGTCGGTAGCGGGATGATTGGGACCCAATACTTC
TRBJ2-7	TRBV11-2	.	once	CAISFPGLGIHEQYF	TGTGCCATCAGCTTCCCGGGACTCGGGATCCACGAGCAGTACTTC
TRBJ1-5	TRBV28	.	many	CAISTGPRQPQHF	TGTGCCATCTCCACAGGGCCCCGTCAGCCCCAGCATTTT
TRBJ1-5	TRBV6-2/TRBV6-3	.	once	CASSLESYGNQAQHF	TGTGCCAGCAGTTTGGAGAGTTATGGCAATCAGGCCCAGCATTTT
TRBJ2-1	TRBV12-3/TRBV12-4	.	.	CASSLYGNYNQQFF	TGTGCTAGCAGTTTATACGGTAATTACAATCAGCAGTTCTTC
TRBJ2-7	TRBV6-6	TRBD2	.	CASSSSREVVYEQYF	TGTGCCAGCAGTTCTAGCCGGGAGGTCGTCTACGAGCAATACTTC
TRBJ1-1	TRBV11-2	.	.	CPNSRGRAGVFTEAIF	TGTCCCAACAGCCGAGGTAGGGCAGGGGTCTTCACTGAAGCTATCTTT
TRBJ2-7	TRBV29-1	.	.	CNVRQGRNVQYF	TGCAACGTTCGTCAGGGAAGGAACGTGCAGTACTTC
TRBJ2-3	TRBV5-6	.	few	CASSTGQRTSNTQYF	TGTGCCAGCAGCACGGGACAAAGAACGTCGAATACGCAGTATTTT
TRBJ1-2	TRBV4-1	.	.	CASGQGDRNCGYTF	TGCGCCAGCGGCCAAGGGGATAGGAACTGTGGCTACACCTTC
TRBJ2-5	TRBV11-2	.	.	CVNSLVLEGTQYF	TGTGTCAACAGCTTAGTTCTGGAAGGGACCCAGTACTTC
TRBJ1-2	TRBV12-3/TRBV12-4	TRBD1	.	CASRLGQGANYGNTF	TGTGCCAGCCGCCTCGGACAGGGAGCAAACTATGGCAACACCTTC
TRBJ1-2	TRBV4-1	.	.	CASNQGGRSYDYTF	TGCGCCAGCAACCAAGGAGGTCGGAGCTATGACTACACCTTC
TRBJ1-1	TRBV11-2	TRBD1	.	CTSNPSRGLVNTEAFF	TGTACCAGCAACCCATCCAGGGGGTTGGTAAACACTGAAGCTTTCTTT
TRBJ2-6	TRBV6-5	.	many	CASSYGFDSGANVLTF	TGTGCCAGCAGTTACGGGTTCGACTCTGGGGCCAACGTCCTGACTTTC
TRBJ2-7	TRBV6-1	TRBD1	.	CASNELGQGGEQYF	TGTGCCAGCAATGAACTCGGACAGGGCGGCGAGCAGTATTTC
TRBJ1-3	TRBV7-6	.	many	CASSLVSGNTIYF	TGTGCCAGCAGCTTAGTCTCTGGAAACACCATATATTTT
TRBJ2-3	TRBV5-6	.	.	CASSDGRGGNTQYF	TGTGCCAGCAGCGACGGGAGAGGGGGCAATACTCAGTATTTT
TRBJ1-2	TRBV5-1	.	.	CVSSQDGGTMVGYTF	TGCGTCAGCAGCCAAGACGGAGGCACTATGGTGGGATACACCTTC
TRBJ2-7	TRBV5-4	.	.	CASSHHRDLLYEQYF	TGTGCCAGCAGCCACCATCGGGACCTTTTATACGAGCAGTACTTC
TRBJ2-1	TRBV6-2/TRBV6-3	TRBD1	.	CASRRGQGWIYNEQFF	TGTGCCAGCAGACGAGGACAGGGGTGGATATACAATGAGCAGTTCTTC
TRBJ1-1	TRBV6-1	.	.	CASTGREFSEAFF	TGTGCCAGCACCGGTCGGGAGTTCTCAGAAGCTTTCTTT
TRBJ2-3	TRBV24-1	.	many	CATSDPTTGADTQYF	TGTGCCACCAGTGATCCAACGACAGGAGCAGATACGCAGTATTTT
TRBJ1-2	TRBV29-1	.	few	CSVVQGWNGYTF	TGCAGCGTTGTCCAGGGATGGAATGGCTACACCTTC